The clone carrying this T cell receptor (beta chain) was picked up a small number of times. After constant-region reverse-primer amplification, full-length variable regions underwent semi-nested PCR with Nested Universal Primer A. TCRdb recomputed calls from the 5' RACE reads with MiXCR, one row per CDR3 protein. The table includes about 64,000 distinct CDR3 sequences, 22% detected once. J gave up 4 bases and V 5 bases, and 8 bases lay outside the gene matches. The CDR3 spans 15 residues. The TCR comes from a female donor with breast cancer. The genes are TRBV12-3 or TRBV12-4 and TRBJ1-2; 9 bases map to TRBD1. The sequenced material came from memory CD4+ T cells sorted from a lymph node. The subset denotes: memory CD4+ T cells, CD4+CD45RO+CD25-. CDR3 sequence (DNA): TGTGCCAGCAGTCCCTGGGGACAGGGAACCTATGGCTACACCTTC. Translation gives CASSPWGQGTYGYTF.